The clone carrying this TCR beta chain was counted a few times. Antigen unknown. These data belong to a study of blood T cells in healthy people across ages. Study-level findings and limits: The authors considered diversity estimates from one million T cells to be underestimates. In long-lived donors, naive CD4+ cell counts and diversity exceeded those of aged donors.

The CDR3 is 11 residues long. The ends lost 8 bases at V and 6 bases at J; junction bases unmatched: 5. The V gene's germline CDR1 is GTSNPN and CDR2 SVGIG (reference sequence). PCR was performed a second time for about 6 to 12 cycles using a sample-barcoded 5' primer and a J-beta primer mix. A 12-random-nucleotide template-switch adaptor tagged each cDNA molecule. Every individual sample yielded 2.5 million or more paired-end reads (each containing CDR3). TCRdb fed the 5' RACE reads into MiXCR, producing one record per CDR3 protein. The sample holds about 1.5 million distinct CDR3 sequences, around 42% seen once.

Sequenced input: blood. V is TRBV30 and J is TRBJ1-2; 8 bases align to TRBD1. The source is a woman younger than 35 in good health. CDR3 bases: TGTGCCGGACGGACAGGGAATGGCTACACCTTC. This sequence encodes CAGRTGNGYTF.